The clone carrying this TCR beta chain came up a few times. The antigen remains unidentified. This record comes from a study of response to subunit inactivated influenza vaccine. TCRdb called the RT-PCR reads again in MiXCR, with one record for every CDR3 protein. The table has more than 600,000 distinct CDR3 sequences, roughly 20% seen once. Study conclusions and caveats: The authors proposed limited new T cell recruitment per seasonal influenza vaccination.

V gave up 6 bases and J gave up 6 bases, with 13 bases separating them. In germline, CDR1 is MRHNA, CDR2 SNTAGT. The CDR3 has 13 amino acids. The chain carries TRBV6-4 and TRBJ2-3; D possibly matches TRBD1 or TRBD2 (6 bases each). The TCR originated in a man aged 50-59 years who received an inactivated influenza vaccine. The sequencing used PBMCs from blood, collected roughly 5 days after vaccination. CDR3 region: CASRGGLMDTQYF. CDR3 bases: TGTGCCAGCAGGGGGGGCTTGATGGATACGCAGTATTTT.